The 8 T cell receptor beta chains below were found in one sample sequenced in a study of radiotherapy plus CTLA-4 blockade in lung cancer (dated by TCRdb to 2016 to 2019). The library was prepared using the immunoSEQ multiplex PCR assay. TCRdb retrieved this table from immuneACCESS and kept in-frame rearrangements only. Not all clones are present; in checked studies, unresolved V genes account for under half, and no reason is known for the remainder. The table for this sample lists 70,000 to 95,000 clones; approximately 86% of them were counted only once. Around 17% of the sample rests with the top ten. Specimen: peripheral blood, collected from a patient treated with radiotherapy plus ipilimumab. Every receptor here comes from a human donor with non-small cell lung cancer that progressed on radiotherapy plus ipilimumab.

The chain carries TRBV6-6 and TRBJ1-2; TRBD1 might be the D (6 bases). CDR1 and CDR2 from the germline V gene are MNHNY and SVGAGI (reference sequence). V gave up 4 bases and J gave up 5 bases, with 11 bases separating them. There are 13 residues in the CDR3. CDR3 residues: CASSSSTGYGYTF. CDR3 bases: TGTGCCAGCAGTTCCTCGACAGGTTATGGCTACACCTTC.

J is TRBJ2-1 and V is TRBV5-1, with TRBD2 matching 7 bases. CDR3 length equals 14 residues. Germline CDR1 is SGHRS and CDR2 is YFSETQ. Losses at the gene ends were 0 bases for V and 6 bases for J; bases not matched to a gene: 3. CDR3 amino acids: CASSLGGSVNEQFF. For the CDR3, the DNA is TGCGCCAGCAGCTTGGGCGGGAGCGTCAATGAGCAGTTCTTC.

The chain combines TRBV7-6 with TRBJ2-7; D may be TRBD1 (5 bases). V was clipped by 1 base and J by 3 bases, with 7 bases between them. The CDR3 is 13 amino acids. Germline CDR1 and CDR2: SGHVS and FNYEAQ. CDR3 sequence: CASSLEGNYEQYF. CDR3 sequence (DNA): TGTGCCAGCAGCTTAGAGGGGAACTACGAGCAGTACTTC.

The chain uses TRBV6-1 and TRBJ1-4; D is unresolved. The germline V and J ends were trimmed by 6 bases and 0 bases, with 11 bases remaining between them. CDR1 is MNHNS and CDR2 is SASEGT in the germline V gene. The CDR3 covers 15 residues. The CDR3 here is CASRAYTTTNEKLFF. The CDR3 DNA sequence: TGTGCCAGCAGGGCGTACACAACAACTAATGAAAAACTGTTTTTT.

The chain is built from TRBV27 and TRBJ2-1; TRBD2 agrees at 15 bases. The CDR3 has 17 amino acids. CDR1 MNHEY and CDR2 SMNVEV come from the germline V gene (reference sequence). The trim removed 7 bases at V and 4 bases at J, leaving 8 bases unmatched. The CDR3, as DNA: TGTGCCAGCAATGGACTAGCGGGAGGGCCTAGGTACAATGAGCAGTTCTTC. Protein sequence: CASNGLAGGPRYNEQFF.

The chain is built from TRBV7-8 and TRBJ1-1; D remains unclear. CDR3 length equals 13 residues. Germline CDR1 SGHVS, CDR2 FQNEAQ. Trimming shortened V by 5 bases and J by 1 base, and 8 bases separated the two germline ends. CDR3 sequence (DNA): TGTGCCAGCAGCGTGGGAACGAACACTGAAGCTTTCTTT. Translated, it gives CASSVGTNTEAFF.

The CDR3 loop is CASSITGAYGYTF. In DNA form, the CDR3 reads TGTGCCAGTAGTATTACAGGGGCCTATGGCTACACCTTC. V gene TRBV19 combines with J gene TRBJ1-2; TRBD1 aligns across 7 bases. CDR3 size: 13 residues. Per the germline V gene, CDR1 is LNHDA and CDR2 is SQIVND (reference sequence). V dropped 3 bases and J dropped 4; count of bases not matched to a gene: 2.

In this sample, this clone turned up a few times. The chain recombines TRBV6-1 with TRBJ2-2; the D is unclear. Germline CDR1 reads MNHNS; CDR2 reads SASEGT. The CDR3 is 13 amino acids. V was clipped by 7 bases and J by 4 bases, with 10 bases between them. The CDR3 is CASNPQLTGELFF. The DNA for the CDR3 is TGTGCCAGCAATCCTCAACTCACCGGGGAGCTGTTTTTT.